This TCR beta chain was captured in a study of cytomegalovirus exposure and HLA in healthy donors. Study-wide findings and caveats: TCR beta chains numbering 164 were designated cytomegalovirus-associated. The dataset shows that most TCR sequences were rare, while some public TCRs occurred in many donors.

For this clone: Its antigen is currently unknown.

V shed 4 bases and J 3 bases; nucleotides not matched to a gene: 14. Germline CDR1 is SEHNR and CDR2 is FQNEAQ (reference sequence). This CDR3 is 17 amino acids long. TCRdb's table, derived via immunoSEQ multiplex PCR, lists solely in-frame clones and lacks some. The sample lists 150,000 to 200,000 clones, 86% seen once, with 4.5% to 7% in the top ten. The validation cohort, a group of around 130 subjects, included the donors and was separate from the approximately 650-subject first cohort. The receptor was isolated from a woman aged 30 to 39 in good health and CMV-seronegative. The gene calls are TRBV7-9 and TRBJ2-7, with 8 nucleotides matching TRBD2. Sequenced: PBMCs. CDR3 in DNA: TGTGCCAGCAGCTCTGAGGGGGGACTAGGGCCTGTCTACGAGCAGTACTTC. Translation: CASSSEGGLGPVYEQYF.